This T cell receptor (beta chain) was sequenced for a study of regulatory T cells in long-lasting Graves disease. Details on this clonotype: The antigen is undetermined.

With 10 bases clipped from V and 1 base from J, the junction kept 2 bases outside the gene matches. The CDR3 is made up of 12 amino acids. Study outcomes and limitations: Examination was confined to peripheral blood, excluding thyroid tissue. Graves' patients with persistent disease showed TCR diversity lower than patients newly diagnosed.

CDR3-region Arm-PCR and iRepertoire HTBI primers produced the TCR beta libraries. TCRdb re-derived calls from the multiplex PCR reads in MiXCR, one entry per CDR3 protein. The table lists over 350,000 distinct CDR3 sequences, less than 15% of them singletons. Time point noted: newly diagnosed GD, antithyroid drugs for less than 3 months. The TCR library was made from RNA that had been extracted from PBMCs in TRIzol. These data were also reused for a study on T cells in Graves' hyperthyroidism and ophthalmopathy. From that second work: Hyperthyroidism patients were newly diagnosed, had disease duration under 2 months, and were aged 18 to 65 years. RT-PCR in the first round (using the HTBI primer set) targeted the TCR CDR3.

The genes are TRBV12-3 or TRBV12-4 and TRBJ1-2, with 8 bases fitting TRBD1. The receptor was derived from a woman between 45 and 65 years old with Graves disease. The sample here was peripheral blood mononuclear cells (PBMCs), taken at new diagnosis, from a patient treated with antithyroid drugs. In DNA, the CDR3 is TGTGCCACAACAGGGGGTAACTATGGCTACACCTTC. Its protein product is CATTGGNYGYTF.